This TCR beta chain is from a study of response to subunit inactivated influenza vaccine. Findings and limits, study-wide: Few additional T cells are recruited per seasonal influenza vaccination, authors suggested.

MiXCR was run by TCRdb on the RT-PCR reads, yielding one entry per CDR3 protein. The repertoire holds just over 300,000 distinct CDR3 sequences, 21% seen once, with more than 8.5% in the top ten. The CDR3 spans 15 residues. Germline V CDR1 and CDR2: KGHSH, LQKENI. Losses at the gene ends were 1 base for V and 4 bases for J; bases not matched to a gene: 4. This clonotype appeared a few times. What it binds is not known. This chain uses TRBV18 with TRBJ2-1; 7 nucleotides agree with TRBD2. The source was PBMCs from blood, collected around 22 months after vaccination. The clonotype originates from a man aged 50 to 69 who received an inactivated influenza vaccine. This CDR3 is CASSPLSAGYNEQFF. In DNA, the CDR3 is TGTGCCAGCTCACCACTGTCAGCGGGATACAATGAGCAGTTCTTC.